This TCR beta chain was captured by sequencing in a study of blood T cell repertoires in COVID-19. Study-wide context: PBMCs, B-cell-depleted T cells, or T cells provided the cDNA or gDNA that made up the material.

This clone showed up just once. The CDR3 spans 13 residues. Losses at the gene ends were 6 bases for V and 3 bases for J; bases not matched to a gene: 3. Germline-derived CDR1 and CDR2 are MNHEY and SMNVEV (reference sequence). TCRdb's table, derived via immunoSEQ multiplex PCR, lists solely in-frame clones and lacks some. The sample includes about 140,000 clones, just under 85% of them seen just once. Sequencing was performed on PBMCs or T cells enriched from blood (not recorded which). The genes are TRBV27 and TRBJ2-3, with 7 bases fitting TRBD2. This sequence originates from a woman in her forties or fifties with acute COVID-19. The CDR3 bases are TGTGCCAGCAGAGCGGGAAGGACAGATACGCAGTATTTT. Translating gives CASRAGRTDTQYF.